A selection of T cell receptor beta chains follows, all from one sample in a study of T cell responses to AZD1222 COVID-19 vaccine. Using immunoSEQ multiplex PCR, the repertoire was profiled, and TCRdb retains in-frame clones only, with some absent. The table includes 150,000 to 200,000 clones, around nine tenths detected once. The specimen was peripheral blood, collected on day 0 of AZD1222 vaccination. These TCRs come from an adult in good health. CDR3s leave out the opening cysteine and the closing phenylalanine or tryptophan.

>TRBJ1-2|TRBV4-2
ASSQALGQVNGYT
>TRBJ1-1|TRBV12-2
ASRSHRGGDTEAF
>TRBJ2-2|TRBV6-6
ASSASRRENTGELF
>TRBJ2-7|TRBV7-6
ASSLAPSDRGKHEQY
>TRBJ2-7|TRBV27
ASSPFRPTGEQY
>TRBJ2-7|TRBV30
AWRGLRGGPDEQY
>TRBJ1-1|TRBV9
ASSPNPGTGENTEAF
>TRBJ1-4|TRBV29-1
SVVGQGAPATNEKLF
>TRBJ1-5|TRBV9
ASSSHQGPNQPQH
>TRBJ2-2|TRBV12-3/TRBV12-4
ASPDRTGELF
>TRBJ2-1|TRBV10-3
AISEAGRGHNEQF
>TRBJ2-3|TRBV20-1
SASSRVDTQY
>TRBJ2-5|TRBV7-9
ASSLDRRGGETQY
>TRBJ1-2|TRBV12-3/TRBV12-4
ASSFGGFGGYT
>TRBJ2-5|TRBV7-2
ASSGRTGATQETQY
>TRBJ2-7|TRBV27
ASSLSIGGAYEQY